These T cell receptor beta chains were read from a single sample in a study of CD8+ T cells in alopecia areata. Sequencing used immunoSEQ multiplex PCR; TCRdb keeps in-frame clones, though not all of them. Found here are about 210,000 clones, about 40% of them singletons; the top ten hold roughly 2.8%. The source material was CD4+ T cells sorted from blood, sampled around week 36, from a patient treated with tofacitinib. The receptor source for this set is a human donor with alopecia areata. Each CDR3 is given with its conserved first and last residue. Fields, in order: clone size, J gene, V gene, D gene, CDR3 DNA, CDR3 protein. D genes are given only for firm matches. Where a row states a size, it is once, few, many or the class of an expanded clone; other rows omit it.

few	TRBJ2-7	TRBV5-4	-	TGTGCCAGCAGCTCCCGGGACGGGTCCTACGAGCAGTACTTC	CASSSRDGSYEQYF
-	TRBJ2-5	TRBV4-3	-	TGCGCCAGCAGCCAAGATCCCCTAGCGAGAGAGACCCAGTACTTC	CASSQDPLARETQYF
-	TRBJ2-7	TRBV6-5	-	TGTGCCAGCAGTCCCGACAGGAGGGGCTACGAGCAGTACTTC	CASSPDRRGYEQYF
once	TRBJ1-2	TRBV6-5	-	TGTGCCAGCAGTTACTCGGCATTCTATGGCTACACCTTC	CASSYSAFYGYTF
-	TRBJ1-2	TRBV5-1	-	TGCGCCAGCAGCTTGGAGGGTGGCTATGGCTACACCTTC	CASSLEGGYGYTF
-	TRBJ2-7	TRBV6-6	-	TGTGCCAGCAGTTGGTTGGAGAGGGACTACGAGCAGTACTTC	CASSWLERDYEQYF
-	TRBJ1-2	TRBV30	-	TGTGCCCGATACGACTCGGTGGACTATGGCTACACCTTC	CARYDSVDYGYTF
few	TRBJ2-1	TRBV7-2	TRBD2	TGTGCCAGCGCCCGGGGGGTGGTCAATGAGCAGTTCTTC	CASARGVVNEQFF
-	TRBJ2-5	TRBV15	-	TGTGCCACCAGCATCTCGGCTCTAACTGTGGAGACCCAGTACTTC	CATSISALTVETQYF
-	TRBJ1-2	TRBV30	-	TGTGCCTGGAGTGCCCCGGGCCTTTATGGCTACACCTTC	CAWSAPGLYGYTF
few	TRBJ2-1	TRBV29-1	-	TGCAGCGTTGAAACAGGACCGAGCTCCTACAATGAGCAGTTCTTC	CSVETGPSSYNEQFF
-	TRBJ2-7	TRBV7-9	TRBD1	TGTGCCAGCAGCTCCCCCGGACAGGGCCCCCGCGAGCAGTACTTC	CASSSPGQGPREQYF
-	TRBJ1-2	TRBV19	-	TGTGCCAGTAGTAGTAGGACCGGGAATAACTATGGCTACACCTTC	CASSSRTGNNYGYTF
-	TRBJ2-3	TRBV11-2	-	TGTGCCAGCAGCTTAGCCCCACTAGCCCCAGATACGCAGTATTTT	CASSLAPLAPDTQYF
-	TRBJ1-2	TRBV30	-	TGTGCCTGGAGCGGCGTTTTTAACTATGGCTACACCTTC	CAWSGVFNYGYTF
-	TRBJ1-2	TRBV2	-	TGTGCCGGACAGAGGTCCCCCATCTATGGCTACACCTTC	CAGQRSPIYGYTF
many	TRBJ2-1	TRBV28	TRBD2	TGTGCCAGCAGTCCCACCGACGGGAGGGCCTACAATGAGCAGTTCTTC	CASSPTDGRAYNEQFF
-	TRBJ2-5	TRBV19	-	TGTGCCAGTAGTATAGCCCGCCCAGGTAGAGAAGAGACCCAGTACTTC	CASSIARPGREETQYF
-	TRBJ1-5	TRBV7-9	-	TGTGCCAGCAGCTCCCAGGGAGGCAATCAGCCCCAGCATTTT	CASSSQGGNQPQHF
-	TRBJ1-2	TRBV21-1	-	TGTGCCAGCAGCACGGAAAGAGGGACCGTGGGACAGGATGCTTACGGCTACACCTTC	CASSTERGTVGQDAYGYTF
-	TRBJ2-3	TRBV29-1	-	TGCAGCGTTGAAATCATGGGGGGTAGCGGCAGCACAGATACGCAGTATTTT	CSVEIMGGSGSTDTQYF
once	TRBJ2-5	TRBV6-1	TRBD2	TGTGCCAGCAGTCCCGGACTAGTCTTGGAGACCCAGTACTTC	CASSPGLVLETQYF
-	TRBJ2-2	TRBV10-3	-	TGTGCCATCTCTCCGGGACTTTTCACCGGGGAGCTGTTTTTT	CAISPGLFTGELFF
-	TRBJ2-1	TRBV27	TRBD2	TGTGCCAGCAGCCCCCGGGCTAGCGGGTACAATGAGCAGTTCTTC	CASSPRASGYNEQFF
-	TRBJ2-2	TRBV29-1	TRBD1	TGCAGTATATCCGGGACAGGGGCTACCGGGGAGCTGTTTTTT	CSISGTGATGELFF
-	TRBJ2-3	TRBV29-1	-	TGCAGCGTTAAACAGCGCACAGATACGCAGTATTTT	CSVKQRTDTQYF
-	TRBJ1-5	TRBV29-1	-	TGCAGCGTTGGATCTGGGCCAAATCAGCCCCAGCATTTT	CSVGSGPNQPQHF
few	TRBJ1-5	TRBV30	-	TGTGCCTGGAGTCCGGGCAGCGTCAATCAGCCCCAGCATTTT	CAWSPGSVNQPQHF
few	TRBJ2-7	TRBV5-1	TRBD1	TGCGCCAGCGCGACCATGACAGGGGGATCCTACGAGCAGTACTTC	CASATMTGGSYEQYF
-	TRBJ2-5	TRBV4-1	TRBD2	TGCGCCAGCAGCACTACTAGCGGGAGTGAGGTAAAGACCCAGTACTTC	CASSTTSGSEVKTQYF
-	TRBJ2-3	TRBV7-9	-	TGTGCCAGCAGCTTGGTAAGGTGGCCAAGGTTGGATACGCAGTATTTT	CASSLVRWPRLDTQYF
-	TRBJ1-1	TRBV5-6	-	TGTGCCAGCGGGCTCCAGGGAGGGACTGAAGCTTTCTTT	CASGLQGGTEAFF
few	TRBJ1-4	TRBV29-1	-	TGCAGCGTTGAAGATCAGGCAACTAATGAAAAACTGTTTTTT	CSVEDQATNEKLFF
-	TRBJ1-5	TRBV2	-	TGTGCCAGCAGTGTTGTGGAGGGGCCCCAGCATTTT	CASSVVEGPQHF
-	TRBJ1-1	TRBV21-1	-	TGTGCCAGCTTCTCCGCCCTAGCTTTCTTT	CASFSALAFF
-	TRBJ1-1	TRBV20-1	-	TGCAGTGCGGCCAGGGAGGCTGAAGCTTTCTTT	CSAAREAEAFF
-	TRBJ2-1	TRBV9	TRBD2	TGTGCCAGCAGCGTACTAGCGGGGACATACAATGAGCAGTTCTTC	CASSVLAGTYNEQFF